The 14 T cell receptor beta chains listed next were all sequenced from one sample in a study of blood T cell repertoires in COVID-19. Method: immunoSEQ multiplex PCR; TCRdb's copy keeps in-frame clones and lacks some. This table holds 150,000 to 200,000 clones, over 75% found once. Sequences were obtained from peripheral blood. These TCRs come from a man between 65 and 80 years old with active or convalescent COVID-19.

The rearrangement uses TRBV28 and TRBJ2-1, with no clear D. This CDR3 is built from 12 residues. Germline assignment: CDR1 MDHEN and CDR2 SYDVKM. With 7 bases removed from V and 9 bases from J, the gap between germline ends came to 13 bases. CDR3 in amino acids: CASTAPSSEQFF. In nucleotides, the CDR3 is TGTGCCAGCACAGCGCCCAGCAGTGAGCAGTTCTTC.

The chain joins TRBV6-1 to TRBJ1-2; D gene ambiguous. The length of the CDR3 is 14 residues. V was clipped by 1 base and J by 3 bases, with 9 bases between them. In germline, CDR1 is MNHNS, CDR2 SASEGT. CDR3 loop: CASSEGWRDYGYTF. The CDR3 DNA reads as TGTGCCAGCAGTGAAGGATGGCGGGACTATGGCTACACCTTC.

CDR3 residues: CASSPTGNYGYTF. The CDR3 nucleotides read TGTGCCAGCAGTCCGACAGGGAACTATGGCTACACCTTC. The chain is built from TRBV6-6 and TRBJ1-2; TRBD1 matches at 7 bases. The junction had 2 bases not matched to a gene; V was cut back by 5 bases and J by 2 bases. The CDR3 totals 13 residues. The germline V gene encodes CDR1 MNHNY and CDR2 SVGAGI (reference sequence).

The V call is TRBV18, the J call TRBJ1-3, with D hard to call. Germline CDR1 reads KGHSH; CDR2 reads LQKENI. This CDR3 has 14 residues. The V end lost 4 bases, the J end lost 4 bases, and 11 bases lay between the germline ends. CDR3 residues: CASSLDTSGNTIYF. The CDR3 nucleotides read TGTGCCAGCTCACTAGACACTTCGGGAAACACCATATATTTT. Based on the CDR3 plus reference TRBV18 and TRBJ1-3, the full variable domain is NAGVMQNPRHLVRRRGQEARLRCSPMKGHSHVYWYRQLPEEGLKFMVYLQKENIIDESGMPKERFSAEFPKEGPSILRIQQVVRGDSAAYFCASSLDTSGNTIYFGEGSWLTVV.

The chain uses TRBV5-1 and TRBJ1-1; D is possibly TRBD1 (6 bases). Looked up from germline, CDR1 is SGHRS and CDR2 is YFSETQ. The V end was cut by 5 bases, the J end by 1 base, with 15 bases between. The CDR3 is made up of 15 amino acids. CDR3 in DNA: TGCGCCAGCAGGCTTACAGGGAGTCGGAACACTGAAGCTTTCTTT. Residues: CASRLTGSRNTEAFF.

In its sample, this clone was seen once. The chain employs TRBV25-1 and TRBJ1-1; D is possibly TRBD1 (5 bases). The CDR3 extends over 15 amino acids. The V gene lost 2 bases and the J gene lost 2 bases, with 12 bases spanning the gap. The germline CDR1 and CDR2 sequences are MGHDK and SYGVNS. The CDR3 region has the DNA TGTGCCAGCAGTGAAGCTATCGGGGGAAACACTGAAGCTTTCTTT. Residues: CASSEAIGGNTEAFF.

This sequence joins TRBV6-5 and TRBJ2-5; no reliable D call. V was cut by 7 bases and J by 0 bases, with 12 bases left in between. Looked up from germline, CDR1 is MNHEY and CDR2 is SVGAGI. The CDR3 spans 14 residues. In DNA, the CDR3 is TGTGCCAGCAAGCCTGGGCAGTACCAAGAGACCCAGTACTTC. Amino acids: CASKPGQYQETQYF.

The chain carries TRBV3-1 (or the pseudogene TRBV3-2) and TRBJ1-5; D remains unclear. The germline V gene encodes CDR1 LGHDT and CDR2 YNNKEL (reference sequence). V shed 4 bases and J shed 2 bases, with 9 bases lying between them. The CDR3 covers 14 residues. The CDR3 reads CASSPWEGNQPQHF. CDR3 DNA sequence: TGTGCCAGCAGCCCATGGGAGGGCAATCAGCCCCAGCATTTT.

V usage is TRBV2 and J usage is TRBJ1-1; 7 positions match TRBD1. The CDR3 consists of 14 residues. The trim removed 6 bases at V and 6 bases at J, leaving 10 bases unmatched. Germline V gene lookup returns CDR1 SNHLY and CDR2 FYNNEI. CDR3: CASRRQGPSAEAFF. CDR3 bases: TGTGCCAGCAGGAGACAGGGCCCCTCCGCTGAAGCTTTCTTT.

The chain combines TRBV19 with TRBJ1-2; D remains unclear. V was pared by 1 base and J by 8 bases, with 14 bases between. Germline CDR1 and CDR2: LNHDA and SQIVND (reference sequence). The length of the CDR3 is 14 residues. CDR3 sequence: CASSIALREGGYTF. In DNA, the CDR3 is TGTGCCAGTAGTATAGCCTTGAGGGAGGGCGGCTACACCTTC.

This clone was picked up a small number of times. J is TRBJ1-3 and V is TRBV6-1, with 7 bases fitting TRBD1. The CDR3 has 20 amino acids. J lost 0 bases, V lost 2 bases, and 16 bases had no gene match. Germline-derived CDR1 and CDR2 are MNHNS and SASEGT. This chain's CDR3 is CASSEYWSGGASASGNTIYF. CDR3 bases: TGTGCCAGCAGTGAATACTGGTCAGGGGGTGCGTCGGCCTCTGGAAACACCATATATTTT.

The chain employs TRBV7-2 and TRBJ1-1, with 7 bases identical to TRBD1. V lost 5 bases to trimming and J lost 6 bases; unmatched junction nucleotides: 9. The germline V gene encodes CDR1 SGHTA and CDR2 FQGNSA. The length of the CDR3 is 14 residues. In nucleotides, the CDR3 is TGTGCCAGCAGCCAAGACAGGGCAGTGGCTGAAGCTTTCTTT. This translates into CASSQDRAVAEAFF.

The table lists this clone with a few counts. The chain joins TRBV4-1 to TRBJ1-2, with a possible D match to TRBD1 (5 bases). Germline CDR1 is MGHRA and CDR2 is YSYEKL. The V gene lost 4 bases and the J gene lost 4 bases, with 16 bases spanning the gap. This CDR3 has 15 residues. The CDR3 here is CASSRSLDTSYGYTF. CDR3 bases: TGCGCCAGCAGCCGAAGCCTGGACACTTCCTATGGCTACACCTTC.

The CDR3 DNA reads TGTGCCAGCAGTAACTTAGCGGGAATTTTACAAGAGACCCAGTACTTC. This sequence encodes CASSNLAGILQETQYF. The rearrangement uses TRBV6-5 and TRBJ2-5; TRBD2 matches at 8 bases. From germline, CDR1 is MNHEY and CDR2 SVGAGI. There are 16 residues in the CDR3. Unmatched junction bases numbered 10, after V lost 5 bases and J lost 2 bases.